The 3 T cell receptor beta chains reported below all come from one sample, sequenced in a study of T cells in Graves' hyperthyroidism and ophthalmopathy. Amplification of TCR beta CDR3 regions was performed using RNA transcripts as template. A first-round RT-PCR of the TCR CDR3 used the HTBI primer set. TCRdb passed the multiplex PCR reads through MiXCR, listing each CDR3 protein once. The table includes about 250,000 distinct CDR3 sequences, around 24% detected once. The sample was blood. These receptors all stem from a woman between 35 and 50 years old with Graves' ophthalmopathy.

This clonotype occurred a few times. This chain joins TRBV13 and TRBJ2-5; 9 nucleotides match TRBD1. This CDR3 has 15 residues. The germline V gene has CDR1 PRHDT and CDR2 FYEKMQ (reference sequence). V lost 0 bases to trimming and J lost 4 bases; unmatched junction nucleotides: 3. CDR3: CASSLGDRGRETQYF. CDR3 nucleotides: TGTGCCAGCAGCTTAGGGGACAGGGGTAGAGAGACCCAGTACTTC.

This clonotype was detected many times. The genes are TRBV29-1 and TRBJ2-7; 11 bases fit TRBD1. This CDR3 region has 13 residues. The J segment lost 5 bases and the V segment lost 3 bases, leaving 3 bases of the junction unmatched. From germline, CDR1 is SQVTM and CDR2 ANQGSEA. CDR3 sequence reads: CSVEGQGVHEQYF. Here the CDR3 DNA reads TGCAGCGTTGAGGGACAGGGGGTACACGAGCAGTACTTC.

This clonotype was counted many times. A much larger clone differs from this one at a single base, so this may be a read error. This chain uses TRBV6-5 with TRBJ2-5; D could derive from TRBD1 or TRBD2 (7 bases each). CDR1 and CDR2 (germline): MNHEY, SVGAGI. The CDR3 loop spans 14 amino acids. The CDR3 loop reads CACRGGANQETQYF. The CDR3, as DNA: TGTGCCTGCAGGGGGGGGGCCAACCAAGAGACCCAGTACTTC.